This TCR beta chain was identified during a study of T cells in localized non-small cell lung cancer. Study outcomes and limitations: The study found T cell clonality highest in uninvolved adjacent lung, above tumor. There were a median roughly 60 of the top 100 tumor clones appearing in adjacent lung. A higher density of T cells in blood coincided with extended overall survival.

The protocol was immunoSEQ multiplex PCR, while the TCRdb copy is restricted to in-frame clones and leaves out a portion. The table lists 75,000 to 80,000 clones, about 84% of them singletons. To note about this clone: As yet, its antigen is unknown.

This CDR3 is built from 12 residues. Trimming left V 6 bases short and J 3 bases short, with 9 bases between. The germline gives CDR1 SGHNT, CDR2 YYREEE (reference sequence). The material sequenced was peripheral blood, taken before any cancer treatment. The genes are TRBV5-4 and TRBJ1-2; D unclear. The receptor's source is a female donor of 60 years or more with stage I lung adenocarcinoma. For the CDR3, the DNA is TGTGCCAGCAAAGGGTTCGACTATGGCTACACCTTC. Protein sequence: CASKGFDYGYTF.